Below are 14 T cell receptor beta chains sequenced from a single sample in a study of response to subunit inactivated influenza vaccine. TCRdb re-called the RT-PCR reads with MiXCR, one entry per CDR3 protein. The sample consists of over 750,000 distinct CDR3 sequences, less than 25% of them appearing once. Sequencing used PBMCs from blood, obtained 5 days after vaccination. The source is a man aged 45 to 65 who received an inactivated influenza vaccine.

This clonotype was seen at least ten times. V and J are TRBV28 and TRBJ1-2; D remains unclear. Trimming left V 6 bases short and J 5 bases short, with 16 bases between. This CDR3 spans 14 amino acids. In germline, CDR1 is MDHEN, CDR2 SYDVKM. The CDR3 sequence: CASSQPEQKYGYTF. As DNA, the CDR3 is TGTGCCAGCAGCCAGCCGGAGCAGAAATATGGCTACACCTTC.

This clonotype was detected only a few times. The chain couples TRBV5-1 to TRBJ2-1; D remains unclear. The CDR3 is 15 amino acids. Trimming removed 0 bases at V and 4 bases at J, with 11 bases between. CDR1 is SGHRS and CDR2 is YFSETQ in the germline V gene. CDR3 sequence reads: CASSLVGNVYNEQFF. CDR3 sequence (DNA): TGCGCCAGCAGCTTGGTAGGGAACGTGTACAATGAGCAGTTCTTC.

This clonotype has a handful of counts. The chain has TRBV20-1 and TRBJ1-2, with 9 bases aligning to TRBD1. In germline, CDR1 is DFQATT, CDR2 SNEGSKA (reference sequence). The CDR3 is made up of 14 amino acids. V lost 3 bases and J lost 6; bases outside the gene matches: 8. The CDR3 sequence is CSASRDRDVDGYTF. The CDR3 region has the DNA TGCAGTGCTAGCCGGGACAGGGATGTAGATGGCTACACCTTC.

Written as DNA, the CDR3 is TGTGCCAGCAGCGATGCAGGACTTGAAGATACGCAGTATTTT. It is translated as CASSDAGLEDTQYF. The V call is TRBV9, the J call TRBJ2-3; weak D call: TRBD2 (5 bases). Per germline, CDR1 SGDLS and CDR2 YYNGEE. V lost 3 bases to trimming and J lost 5 bases, with 13 bases between them. This CDR3 region has 14 residues.

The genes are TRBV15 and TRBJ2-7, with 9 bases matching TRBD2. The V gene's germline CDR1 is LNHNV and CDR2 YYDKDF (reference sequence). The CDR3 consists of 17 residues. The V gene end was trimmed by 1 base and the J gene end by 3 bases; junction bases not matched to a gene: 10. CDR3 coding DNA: TGTGCCACCAGCAGAGGGGTGAGGGGACTAGCAAACTACGAGCAGTACTTC. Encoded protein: CATSRGVRGLANYEQYF.

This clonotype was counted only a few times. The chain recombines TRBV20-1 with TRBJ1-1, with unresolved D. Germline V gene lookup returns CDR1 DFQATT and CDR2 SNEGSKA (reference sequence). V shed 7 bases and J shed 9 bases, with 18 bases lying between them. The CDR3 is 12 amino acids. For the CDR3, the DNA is TGCAGTGAAGGTTCAACAGAGAATAAAGCTTTCTTT. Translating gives CSEGSTENKAFF.

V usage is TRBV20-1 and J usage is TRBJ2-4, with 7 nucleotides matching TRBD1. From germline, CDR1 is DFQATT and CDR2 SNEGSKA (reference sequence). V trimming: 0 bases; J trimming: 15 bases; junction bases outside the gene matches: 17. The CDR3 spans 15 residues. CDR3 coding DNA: TGCAGTGCTAGAGACCCTCAGGGGGAACTTGCTTACGGGTACTTC. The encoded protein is CSARDPQGELAYGYF.

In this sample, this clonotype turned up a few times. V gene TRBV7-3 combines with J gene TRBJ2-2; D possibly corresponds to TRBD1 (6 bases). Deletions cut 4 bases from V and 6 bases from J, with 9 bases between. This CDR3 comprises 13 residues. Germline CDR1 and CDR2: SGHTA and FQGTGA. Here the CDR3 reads CASSSRGSGELFF. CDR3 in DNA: TGTGCCAGCAGCTCCAGGGGTTCCGGGGAGCTGTTTTTT.

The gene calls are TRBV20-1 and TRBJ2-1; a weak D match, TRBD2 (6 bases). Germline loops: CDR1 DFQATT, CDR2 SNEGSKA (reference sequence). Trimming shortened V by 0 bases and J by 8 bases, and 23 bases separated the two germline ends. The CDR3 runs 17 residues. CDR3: CSARDSAGSRFRDEQFF. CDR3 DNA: TGCAGTGCTAGAGATTCGGCGGGATCCAGGTTCAGGGATGAGCAGTTCTTC.

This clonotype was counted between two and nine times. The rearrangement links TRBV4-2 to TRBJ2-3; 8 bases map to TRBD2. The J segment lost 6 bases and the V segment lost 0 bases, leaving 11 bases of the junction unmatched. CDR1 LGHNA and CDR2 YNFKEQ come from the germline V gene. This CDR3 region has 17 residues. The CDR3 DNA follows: TGTGCCAGCAGCCAAGAGCTGGCTAGCGGGCCCAAGGATACGCAGTATTTT. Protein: CASSQELASGPKDTQYF.

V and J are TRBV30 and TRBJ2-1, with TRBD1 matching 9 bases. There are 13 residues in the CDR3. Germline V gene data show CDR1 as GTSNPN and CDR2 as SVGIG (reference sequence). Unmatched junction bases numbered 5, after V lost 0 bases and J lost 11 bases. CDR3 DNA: TGTGCCTGGAGTGTACAGGGGGCCCATAAGCAGTTCTTC. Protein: CAWSVQGAHKQFF.

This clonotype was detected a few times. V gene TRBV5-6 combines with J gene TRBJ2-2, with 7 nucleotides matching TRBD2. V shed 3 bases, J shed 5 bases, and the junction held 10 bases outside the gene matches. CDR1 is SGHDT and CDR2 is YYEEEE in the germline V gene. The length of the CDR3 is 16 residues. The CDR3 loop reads CASSWEGSLGTGELFF. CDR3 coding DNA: TGTGCCAGCAGCTGGGAGGGTAGCCTCGGGACCGGGGAGCTGTTTTTT.

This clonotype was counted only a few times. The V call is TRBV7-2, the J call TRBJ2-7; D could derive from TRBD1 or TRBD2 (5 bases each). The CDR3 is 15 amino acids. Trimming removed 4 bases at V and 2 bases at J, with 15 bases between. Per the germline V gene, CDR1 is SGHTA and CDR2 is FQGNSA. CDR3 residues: CASSSTGRGAYEQYF. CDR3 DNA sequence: TGTGCCAGCAGCTCGACCGGTAGAGGGGCCTACGAGCAGTACTTC.

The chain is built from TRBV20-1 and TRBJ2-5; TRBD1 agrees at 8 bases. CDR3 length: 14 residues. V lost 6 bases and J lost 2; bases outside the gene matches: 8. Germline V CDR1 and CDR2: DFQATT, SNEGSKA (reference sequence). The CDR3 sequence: CSADVTGAQETQYF. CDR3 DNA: TGCAGTGCCGACGTGACAGGGGCTCAAGAGACCCAGTACTTC.